This T cell receptor (beta chain) appears in the sequencing data of a study of blood T cell repertoires in COVID-19 (dated by TCRdb to about 2020). About the full investigation: Samples covering the acute and convalescent phases of COVID-19 were provided by collaborators in the United States, Italy and Spain. HLA class I and class II types, where available, came from metadata supplied by the sample provider rather than from assay-based typing. Subjects who had been exposed to COVID-19, were actively infected with it, or had recovered from it provided the deeply sampled blood TCRbeta repertoires that made up the dataset. The samples were drawn from the first 160 participants of the ongoing ImmuneRACE study and from roughly 1,300 subjects provided by 6 global collaborators. The repertoires were released in a freely available public database intended as a resource for research on the immune response to SARS-CoV-2. Sample metadata almost always included a de-identified subject ID, COVID-19 status, age in years and sex. The material from the prospective study consisted of cDNA or gDNA derived from T cells, B-cell-depleted T cells, or PBMCs.

What the work shows at the level of the full study, not this receptor alone: How much clinical and demographic metadata was included differed by source and by participant, and the metadata was provided uncurated.

Each collaborating institution followed its own protocols to collect whole blood in K2EDTA tubes. For TCRbeta analysis, collaborators shipped samples as frozen whole blood, isolated PBMCs, or DNA extracted from either of those sample types. In its sample, this clone was seen a few times. No antigen is known for it. No base quality information exists; no much larger clone differs at one position. TCRbeta CDR3 regions were amplified from genomic DNA by means of the immunoSEQ Assay, a bias-controlled multiplex PCR. The original methods were these. Within the assay, amplification of reference gene primers was used to estimate how many nucleated cells each sample contained. To quantify the absolute abundance of each unique TCRbeta CDR3 rearrangement, sequence reads were collapsed and filtered. For each sample, productive Simpson clonality was calculated by taking the square root of Simpson's diversity index across productive rearrangements. The table was pulled from immuneACCESS by TCRdb, which kept in-frame rearrangements only. Such tables lose some clones; where checked, under half of the loss comes from unresolved V genes, and the rest has no known cause. D and trimming come from the DNA, and the V and J calls and clone size come from that table. This sample holds roughly 200,000 clones; 80% to 90% were observed only once. 5.9% of the sample comes from the top ten.

From the cysteine up to the phenylalanine, the CDR3 has a length of 14 residues. The read is trimmed to its CDR3 DNA, 42 bases read in frame from base 1. Taken from the germline V gene, the CDR1 and CDR2 loops are SGHTA and FQGTGA. After removal of 4 bases from V and 1 base from J, the junction retains 3 bases not matched to a gene. The sequenced sample was peripheral blood. The rearrangement joined TRBV7-3 to TRBJ1-1, with 7 junctional bases fitting TRBD1. The source of this sequence is a man older than 75 with acute or convalescent COVID-19. The CDR3 protein sequence reads: CASSSQGRNTEAFF. The DNA reads TGTGCCAGCAGCTCACAGGGGAGGAACACTGAAGCTTTCTTT.